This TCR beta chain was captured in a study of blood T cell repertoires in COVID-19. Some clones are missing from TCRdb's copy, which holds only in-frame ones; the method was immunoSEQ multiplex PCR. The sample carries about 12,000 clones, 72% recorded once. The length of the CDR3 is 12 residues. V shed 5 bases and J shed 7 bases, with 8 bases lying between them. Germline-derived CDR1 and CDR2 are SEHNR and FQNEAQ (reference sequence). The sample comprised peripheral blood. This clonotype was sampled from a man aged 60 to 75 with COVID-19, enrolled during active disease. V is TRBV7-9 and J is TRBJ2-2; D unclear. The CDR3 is CASSRDGGELFF. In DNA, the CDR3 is TGTGCCAGCAGCCGAGATGGCGGGGAGCTGTTTTTT.